This entry describes one T cell receptor beta chain. Participants spanned ages about 18 to 90 years and resided in about two dozen US areas. Cohort 3 donors were reported recovered after two negative PCRs, clearance, or symptom resolution. Authors' processing steps: Nucleated cell counts were estimated from reference gene primer amplification. The protocol was immunoSEQ multiplex PCR, while the TCRdb copy is restricted to in-frame clones and leaves out a portion. The V and J calls and clone size are taken from that table; D and trimming were inferred from the DNA. The profile covers roughly 250,000 clones, with under 95% appearing a single time and around 1.8% taken by the ten largest. The CDR3 sequence is 18 residues long. The V gene's germline CDR1 is KGHSH and CDR2 LQKENI. Trimming took 3 bases from V and 0 from J; bases not matched to a gene: 4. This sample was included in a study of blood T cell repertoires in COVID-19. Overall study: In each case, the material was cDNA or gDNA derived from T cells, B-cell-depleted T cells, or PBMCs.

The chain combines TRBV18 with TRBJ2-3, with 15 bases identical to TRBD2. The receptor was isolated from a woman between 18 and 30 years old who had recovered from COVID-19. Specimen: PBMCs or T cells enriched from blood (not recorded which). In DNA, the CDR3 is TGTGCCAGCTCACCGGGACTAGCGGGGGGACTTAGCACAGATACGCAGTATTTT. Its translation: CASSPGLAGGLSTDTQYF. Together with reference TRBV18 and TRBJ2-3, the CDR3 gives the full variable domain: NAGVMQNPRHLVRRRGQEARLRCSPMKGHSHVYWYRQLPEEGLKFMVYLQKENIIDESGMPKERFSAEFPKEGPSILRIQQVVRGDSAAYFCASSPGLAGGLSTDTQYFGPGTRLTVL.